The next 14 T cell receptor beta chains were all read from a single sample in a study of T-cell reconstitution after alpha-beta-depleted transplantation in children. Preparing the TCRbeta library involved the use of unique molecular identifiers. TCRdb independently ran MiXCR on the PCR reads; one entry per CDR3 protein. The repertoire holds 700,000 to 950,000 distinct CDR3 sequences, with around 17% as singletons. Source: PBMCs, mostly from graft donor cells, taken 360 days after TCRalphabeta/CD19-depleted stem cell transplant. The receptors here all came from a male patient younger than 18 who had a stem cell transplant for acute lymphoblastic leukemia, so the T cells may come from the graft donor.

The rearrangement uses TRBV11-2 and TRBJ2-5; D ambiguous. Trimming left V 0 bases short and J 3 bases short, with 11 bases between. The CDR3 is 15 residues long. CDR1 and CDR2 (germline): SGHAT, FQNNGV. The chain's CDR3 is CASSLEWNREETQYF. The CDR3 DNA is TGTGCCAGCAGCTTAGAATGGAACAGAGAAGAGACCCAGTACTTC.

This rearrangement joins TRBV29-1 to TRBJ1-1, with a possible D match to TRBD1 (6 bases). Per the germline V gene, CDR1 is SQVTM and CDR2 is ANQGSEA. This CDR3 region has 15 residues. Trimming pared 6 bases from V and 6 bases from J, leaving 23 bases between. CDR3 sequence: CSVMGVKTGAAEAFF. CDR3 coding DNA: TGCAGCGTAATGGGCGTTAAAACGGGGGCCGCTGAAGCTTTCTTT.

This clonotype was counted between two and nine times. The chain carries TRBV4-1 and TRBJ2-1; 13 positions match TRBD2. Germline V gene sequence: CDR1 MGHRA, CDR2 YSYEKL. This CDR3 region has 17 residues. V lost 7 bases and J lost 4; bases outside the gene matches: 10. The CDR3, as DNA: TGCGCCAGCATAGCGACTCTACTAGCGGGAGGGTACAATGAGCAGTTCTTC. Residues: CASIATLLAGGYNEQFF.

The chain combines TRBV7-2 with TRBJ2-7; 9 bases fit TRBD1. V trimming: 5 bases; J trimming: 3 bases; junction bases outside the gene matches: 23. CDR1 and CDR2 from the germline V gene are SGHTA and FQGNSA. The CDR3 contains 20 residues. This chain's CDR3 is CASSRKFGQGIWGLDYEQYF. The CDR3 DNA reads TGTGCCAGCAGCCGTAAATTTGGACAGGGGATCTGGGGGCTAGACTACGAGCAGTACTTC.

This clonotype has a handful of counts. The rearrangement uses TRBV21-1 and TRBJ1-1; the table's D call of TRBD1 was not tested on the DNA. TRBV21-1 has pseudogene status. The CDR3 totals 16 residues. In DNA form, the CDR3 reads TGTGCCAGCAGCAAAAGGGCAGGGACCAGAACAGGTGAAGCTTTCTTT. This codes for CASSKRAGTRTGEAFF.

This clonotype was seen a handful of times. The rearrangement joins TRBV3-1 to TRBJ2-7; TRBD2 aligns across 13 bases. The germline CDR1 and CDR2 sequences are LGHDT and YNNKEL (reference sequence). The V and J ends lost 0 bases and 1 base, in that order; junction bases with no gene match: 18. This CDR3 region has 22 residues. CDR3 amino acids: CASSQDRGWRGLAGFLSYEQYF. Here the CDR3 DNA reads TGTGCCAGCAGCCAAGATCGGGGTTGGCGGGGACTAGCGGGATTCTTGTCCTACGAGCAGTACTTC.

The table lists this clonotype with a few counts. The V and J genes are TRBV12-3 or TRBV12-4 and TRBJ2-1, with 8 bases that match TRBD1. The CDR3 extends over 18 amino acids. The V segment lost 1 base and the J segment 0 bases; nucleotides outside the gene matches: 8. In DNA, the CDR3 is TGTGCCAGCAGTTTAGGGACAGGGACCTCGAGCTCCTACAATGAGCAGTTCTTC. This sequence encodes CASSLGTGTSSSYNEQFF.

In its sample, this clonotype was seen a few times. The V call is TRBV5-1, the J call TRBJ2-6, with 10 bases fitting TRBD2. This CDR3 spans 20 amino acids. Germline CDR1 and CDR2: SGHRS and YFSETQ. V was clipped by 4 bases and J by 4 bases; unmatched bases: 17. CDR3 nucleotides: TGCGCCAGCAGCCCCACAACGGCCCTAGCGGGAGCATCGGGGGCCAACGTCCTGACTTTC. It codes for CASSPTTALAGASGANVLTF. The full variable domain, its missing parts supplied by reference TRBV5-1 and TRBJ2-6, is KAGVTQTPRYLIKTRGQQVTLSCSPISGHRSVSWYQQTPGQGLQFLFEYFSETQRNKGNFPGRFSGRQFSNSRSEMNVSTLELGDSALYLCASSPTTALAGASGANVLTFGAGSRLTVL.

This sequence joins TRBV7-2 and TRBJ1-1; D might be TRBD1 (5 bases). CDR1 SGHTA and CDR2 FQGNSA come from the germline V gene. The ends were cut back, 0 bases at V and 3 bases at J, with 11 bases in the middle. This CDR3 is built from 15 residues. The CDR3 here is CASSLAGLGHTEAFF. The CDR3 region has the DNA TGTGCCAGCAGCTTAGCGGGCCTGGGGCACACTGAAGCTTTCTTT.

This CDR3 reads CASSLKGANTGELFF. The CDR3 bases are TGTGCCAGCAGCTTGAAGGGCGCGAACACCGGGGAGCTGTTTTTT. V gene TRBV7-2 combines with J gene TRBJ2-2, with unresolved D. The CDR3 extends over 15 amino acids. Germline assignment: CDR1 SGHTA and CDR2 FQGNSA. V was shortened by 3 bases and J by 0 bases, with 8 bases between the two germline ends.

This clonotype was counted ten times or more. The genes are TRBV6-5 and TRBJ2-7; weak D call: TRBD2 (5 bases). The CDR3 length is 14 residues. From germline, CDR1 is MNHEY and CDR2 SVGAGI. Trimming took 4 bases from V and 5 from J, leaving 15 bases between them. The CDR3 loop is CASSFLGGYNEQYF. DNA for the CDR3: TGTGCCAGCAGTTTCCTAGGAGGTTACAACGAGCAGTACTTC.

This clonotype was recorded a few times. The CDR3 spells CASSLVRGVNGEQYF. In DNA, the CDR3 is TGCGCCAGCAGCTTGGTTCGTGGGGTGAATGGCGAGCAGTACTTC. The chain recombines TRBV5-1 with TRBJ2-7; no firm D call. CDR3 size: 15 residues. Trimming shortened V by 0 bases and J by 6 bases, and 16 bases separated the two germline ends. Germline loops: CDR1 SGHRS, CDR2 YFSETQ. The full variable domain, in which reference TRBV5-1 and TRBJ2-7 provide the parts outside the CDR3, is KAGVTQTPRYLIKTRGQQVTLSCSPISGHRSVSWYQQTPGQGLQFLFEYFSETQRNKGNFPGRFSGRQFSNSRSEMNVSTLELGDSALYLCASSLVRGVNGEQYFGPGTRLTVT.

This clonotype was detected many times. The genes are TRBV5-1 and TRBJ2-7; 8 nucleotides line up with TRBD1. The trim removed 2 bases at V and 1 base at J, leaving 5 bases unmatched. Germline V gene lookup returns CDR1 SGHRS and CDR2 YFSETQ. This CDR3 spans 15 amino acids. The CDR3 nucleotides read TGCGCCAGCAGCTTATGGACAGGGACGTCCTACGAGCAGTACTTC. This sequence encodes CASSLWTGTSYEQYF.

A few counts support this clonotype. In nucleotides, the CDR3 is TGTGCCAGCAACGACAGGGTTCTAGCGGGGTTTAATGAGCAGTTCTTC. This encodes CASNDRVLAGFNEQFF. The chain links TRBV12-3 or TRBV12-4 to TRBJ2-1; 9 positions agree with TRBD2. V dropped 7 bases and J dropped 7; count of bases not matched to a gene: 14. The CDR3 is made up of 16 amino acids.